This is a list of T cell receptor beta chains from one sample in a study of T cells in Graves' hyperthyroidism and ophthalmopathy. TCRdb re-called the multiplex PCR reads with MiXCR, one entry per CDR3 protein. The sample lists 400,000 or so distinct CDR3 sequences, approximately 14% occurring once. Material for sequencing was blood. Source of these receptors: a woman in her 30s with Graves' ophthalmopathy. Each CDR3 is given with its conserved first and last residue. A D gene is named only where the DNA matches it firmly. Some rows mark clone size as missing; the rest say once, few, many or name a class of expanded clone.

d_call j_call clone_size v_call cdr3_aa cdr3_nt
. TRBJ1-3 . TRBV9 CASSEISGDTIYF TGTGCCAGCAGCGAGATCTCTGGAGACACCATATATTTT
. TRBJ2-1 many TRBV2 CASSPTGLRNEQFF TGTGCCAGCAGCCCGACGGGGCTACGCAATGAGCAGTTCTTC
. TRBJ1-5 . TRBV14 CASSPGGGSDQPQHF TGTGCCAGCAGCCCAGGAGGGGGGAGTGATCAGCCCCAGCATTTT
. TRBJ2-1 many TRBV3-1 CASSQELSITYNEQFF TGTGCCAGCAGCCAAGAATTATCGATCACCTACAATGAGCAGTTCTTC
TRBD1 TRBJ1-4 many TRBV30 CACILQGGGRLMEKLFF TGTGCCTGCATTCTGCAGGGGGGAGGGAGACTAATGGAAAAACTGTTTTTT
. TRBJ1-2 many TRBV20-1 CSARAGGFSNYGYTF TGCAGTGCTAGGGCTGGGGGGTTTTCTAACTATGGCTACACCTTC
TRBD1 TRBJ1-5 many TRBV2 CASSGTGINQPQHF TGTGCCAGCAGCGGGACAGGGATTAATCAGCCCCAGCATTTT
TRBD1 TRBJ1-1 many TRBV7-2 CASSLNRGQYFEAFF TGTGCCAGCAGCCTCAACAGGGGGCAATACTTTGAAGCTTTCTTT
TRBD1 TRBJ1-5 many TRBV20-1 CSAGDRVNQPQHF TGCAGTGCCGGGGACAGGGTCAATCAGCCCCAGCATTTT
. TRBJ1-3 . TRBV6-1 CASSRESGNTIYF TGTGCCAGCAGTAGGGAGTCTGGAAACACCATATATTTT
. TRBJ2-4 many TRBV11-2 CASSLGTAGLLAKNIQYF TGTGCCAGCAGCTTGGGGACCGCGGGACTTCTAGCCAAAAACATTCAGTACTTC
. TRBJ1-4 many TRBV28 CASSFPTLEKLFF TGTGCCAGCAGTTTTCCGACCCTTGAAAAACTGTTTTTT
TRBD2 TRBJ2-7 . TRBV28 CASSSSRGLAGAYEQYF TGTGCCAGCAGTTCCTCCAGGGGGCTAGCGGGGGCGTACGAGCAGTACTTC
TRBD1 TRBJ1-2 many TRBV20-1 CSARRTGDEGYGYTF TGCAGTGCTAGAAGGACAGGGGATGAGGGGTATGGCTACACCTTC
. TRBJ1-6 . TRBV20-1 CSARKTGNLGNSPLHF TGCAGTGCTAGGAAGACAGGAAATTTAGGGAATTCACCCCTCCACTTT
. TRBJ1-2 many TRBV28 CASSSQGYDGYTF TGTGCCAGCAGCTCTCAGGGATACGATGGCTACACCTTC
. TRBJ2-1 many TRBV30 CAWSTQGASYNEQFF TGTGCCTGGTCAACCCAGGGAGCCTCCTACAATGAGCAGTTCTTC